At least ten counts were recorded for the clone carrying this T cell receptor beta chain. The CDR3 runs to 13 residues. Germline V gene sequence: CDR1 LGHDT, CDR2 YNNKEL (reference sequence). V was pared by 1 base and J by 1 base, with 4 bases between. The sample comes from a study of T cells in Graves' hyperthyroidism and ophthalmopathy. Stable Graves' hyperthyroidism denoted no ophthalmopathy progression over 18 months. Amplification targeted TCR beta CDR3 regions from RNA transcripts. First-round RT-PCR targeting the TCR CDR3 was performed with the HTBI primer set. TCRdb used MiXCR to reprocess the multiplex PCR reads, holding one entry per CDR3 protein. Of 450,000 to 600,000 distinct CDR3 sequences listed, about 14% are singletons.

The sequence came from a middle-aged woman with Graves' hyperthyroidism. The source material was blood. The J gene is TRBJ1-1, the V gene TRBV3-1; D is undetermined. DNA for the CDR3: TGTGCCAGCAGCCAAGTAAAGAACACTGAAGCTTTCTTT. Translating it yields CASSQVKNTEAFF.